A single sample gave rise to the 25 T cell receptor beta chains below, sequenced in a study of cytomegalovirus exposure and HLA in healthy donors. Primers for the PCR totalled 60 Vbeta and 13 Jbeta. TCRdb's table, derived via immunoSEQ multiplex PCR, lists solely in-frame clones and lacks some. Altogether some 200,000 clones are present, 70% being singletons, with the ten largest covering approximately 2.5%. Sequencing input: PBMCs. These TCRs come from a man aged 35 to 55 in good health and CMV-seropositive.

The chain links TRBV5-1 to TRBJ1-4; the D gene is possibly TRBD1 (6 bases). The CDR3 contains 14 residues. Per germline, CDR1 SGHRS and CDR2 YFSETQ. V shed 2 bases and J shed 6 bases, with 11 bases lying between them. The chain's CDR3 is CASSLTGRDEKLFF. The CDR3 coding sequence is TGCGCCAGCAGCTTAACAGGGAGGGATGAAAAACTGTTTTTT. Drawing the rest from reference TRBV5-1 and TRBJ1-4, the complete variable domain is KAGVTQTPRYLIKTRGQQVTLSCSPISGHRSVSWYQQTPGQGLQFLFEYFSETQRNKGNFPGRFSGRQFSNSRSEMNVSTLELGDSALYLCASSLTGRDEKLFFGSGTQLSVL.

The CDR3 region is CASSTGTVFTDTQYF. For the CDR3, the DNA is TGTGCCAGTAGTACCGGGACAGTATTCACAGATACGCAGTATTTT. The chain employs TRBV19 and TRBJ2-3, with TRBD1 identical over 7 bases. The germline V gene has CDR1 LNHDA and CDR2 SQIVND (reference sequence). V lost 4 bases to trimming and J lost 2 bases; unmatched junction nucleotides: 6. The CDR3 covers 15 residues.

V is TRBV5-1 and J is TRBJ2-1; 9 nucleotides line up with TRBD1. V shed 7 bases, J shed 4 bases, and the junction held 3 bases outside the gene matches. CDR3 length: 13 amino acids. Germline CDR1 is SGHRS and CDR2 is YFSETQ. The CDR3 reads CASRDREYNEQFF. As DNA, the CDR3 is TGCGCCAGCCGGGACAGGGAGTACAATGAGCAGTTCTTC.

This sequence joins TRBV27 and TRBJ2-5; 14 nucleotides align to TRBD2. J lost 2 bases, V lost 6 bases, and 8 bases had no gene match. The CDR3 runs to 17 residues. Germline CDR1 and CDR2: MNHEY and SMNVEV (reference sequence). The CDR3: CASSLGLAGGRQETQYF. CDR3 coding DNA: TGTGCCAGCAGCCTCGGACTAGCGGGGGGTCGACAAGAGACCCAGTACTTC.

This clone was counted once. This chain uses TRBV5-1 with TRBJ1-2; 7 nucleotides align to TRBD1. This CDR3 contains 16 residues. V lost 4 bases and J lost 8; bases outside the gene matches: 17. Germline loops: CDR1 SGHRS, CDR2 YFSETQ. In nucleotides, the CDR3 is TGCGCCAGCAGCCGATCGCCTGACAGGGAGGTGGTCGGCTACACCTTC. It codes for CASSRSPDREVVGYTF. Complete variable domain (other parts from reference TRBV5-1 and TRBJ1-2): KAGVTQTPRYLIKTRGQQVTLSCSPISGHRSVSWYQQTPGQGLQFLFEYFSETQRNKGNFPGRFSGRQFSNSRSEMNVSTLELGDSALYLCASSRSPDREVVGYTFGSGTRLTVV.

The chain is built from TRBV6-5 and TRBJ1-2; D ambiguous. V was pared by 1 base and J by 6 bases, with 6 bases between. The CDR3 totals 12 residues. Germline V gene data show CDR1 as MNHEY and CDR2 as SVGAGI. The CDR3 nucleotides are TGTGCCAGCAGTTACTTGAGAAATGGCTACACCTTC. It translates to CASSYLRNGYTF.

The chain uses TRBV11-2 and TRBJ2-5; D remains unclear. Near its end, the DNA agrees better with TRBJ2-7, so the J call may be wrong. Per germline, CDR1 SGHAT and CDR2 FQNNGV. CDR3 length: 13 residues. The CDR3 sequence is CASSLVINYEQYF. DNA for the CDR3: TGTGCCAGCAGCTTAGTCATTAACTACGAGCAGTACTTC.

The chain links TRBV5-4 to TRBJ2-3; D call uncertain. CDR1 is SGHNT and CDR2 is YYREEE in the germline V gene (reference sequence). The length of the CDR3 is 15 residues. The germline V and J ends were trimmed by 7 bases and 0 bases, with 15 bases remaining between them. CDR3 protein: CASSTGFSSTDTQYF. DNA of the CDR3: TGTGCCAGCTCGACGGGTTTCTCTAGCACAGATACGCAGTATTTT.

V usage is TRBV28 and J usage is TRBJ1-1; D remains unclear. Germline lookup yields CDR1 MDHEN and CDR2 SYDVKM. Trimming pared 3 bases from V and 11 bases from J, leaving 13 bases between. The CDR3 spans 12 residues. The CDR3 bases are TGTGCCAGCAGTTTGAGAGAGACGAGGGCTTTCTTT. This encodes CASSLRETRAFF.

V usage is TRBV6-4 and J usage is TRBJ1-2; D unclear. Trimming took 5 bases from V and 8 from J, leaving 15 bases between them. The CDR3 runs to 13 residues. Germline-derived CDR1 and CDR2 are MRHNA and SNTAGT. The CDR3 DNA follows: TGTGCCAGCAGTACGGATGCGGGGAGCGGCTACACCTTC. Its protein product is CASSTDAGSGYTF.

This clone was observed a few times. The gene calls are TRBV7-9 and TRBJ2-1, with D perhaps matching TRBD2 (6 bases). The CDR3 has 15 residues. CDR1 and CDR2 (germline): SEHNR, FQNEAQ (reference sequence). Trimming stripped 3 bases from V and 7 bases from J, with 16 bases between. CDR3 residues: CASSLGGMGGNEQFF. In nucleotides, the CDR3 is TGTGCCAGCAGCTTGGGAGGAATGGGCGGAAATGAGCAGTTCTTC.

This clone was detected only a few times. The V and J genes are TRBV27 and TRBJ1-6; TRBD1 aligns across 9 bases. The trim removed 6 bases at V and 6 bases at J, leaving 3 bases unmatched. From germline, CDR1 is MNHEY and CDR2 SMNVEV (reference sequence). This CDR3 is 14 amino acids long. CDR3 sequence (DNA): TGTGCCAGCAGGCGGACAGGGGCTAATTCACCCCTCCACTTT. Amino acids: CASRRTGANSPLHF.

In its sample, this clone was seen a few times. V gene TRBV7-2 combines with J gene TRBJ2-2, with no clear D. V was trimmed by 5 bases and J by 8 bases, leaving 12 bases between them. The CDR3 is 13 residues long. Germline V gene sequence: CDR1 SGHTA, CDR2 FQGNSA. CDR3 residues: CASSLNQAGELFF. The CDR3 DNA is TGTGCCAGCAGCCTGAACCAAGCTGGGGAGCTGTTTTTT. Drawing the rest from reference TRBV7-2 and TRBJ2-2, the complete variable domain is GAGVSQSPSNKVTEKGKDVELRCDPISGHTALYWYRQSLGQGLEFLIYFQGNSAPDKSGLPSDRFSAERTGGSVSTLTIQRTQQEDSAVYLCASSLNQAGELFFGEGSRLTVL.

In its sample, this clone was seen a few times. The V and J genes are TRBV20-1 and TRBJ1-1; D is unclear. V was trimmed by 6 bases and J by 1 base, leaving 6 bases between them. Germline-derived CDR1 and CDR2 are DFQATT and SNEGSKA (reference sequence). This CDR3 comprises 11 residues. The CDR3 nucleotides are TGCAGTGCGAACAAGAACACTGAAGCTTTCTTT. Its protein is CSANKNTEAFF.

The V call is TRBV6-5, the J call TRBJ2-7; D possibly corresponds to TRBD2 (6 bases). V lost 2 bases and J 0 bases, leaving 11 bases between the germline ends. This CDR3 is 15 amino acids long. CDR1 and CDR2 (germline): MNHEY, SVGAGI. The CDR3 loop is CASSYGGASSYEQYF. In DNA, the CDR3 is TGTGCCAGCAGTTACGGAGGGGCGAGCTCCTACGAGCAGTACTTC.

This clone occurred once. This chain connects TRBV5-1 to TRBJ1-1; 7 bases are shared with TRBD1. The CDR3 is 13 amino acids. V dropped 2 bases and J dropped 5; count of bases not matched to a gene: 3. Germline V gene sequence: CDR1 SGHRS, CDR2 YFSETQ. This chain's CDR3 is CASSFTGVTEAFF. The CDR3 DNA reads TGCGCCAGCAGCTTCACAGGGGTTACTGAAGCTTTCTTT.

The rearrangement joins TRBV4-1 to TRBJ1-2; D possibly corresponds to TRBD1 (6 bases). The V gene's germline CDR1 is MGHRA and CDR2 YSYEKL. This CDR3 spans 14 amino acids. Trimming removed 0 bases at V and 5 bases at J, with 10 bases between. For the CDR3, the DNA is TGCGCCAGCAGCCAAGAAACAGGGCTTTATGGCTACACCTTC. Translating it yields CASSQETGLYGYTF.

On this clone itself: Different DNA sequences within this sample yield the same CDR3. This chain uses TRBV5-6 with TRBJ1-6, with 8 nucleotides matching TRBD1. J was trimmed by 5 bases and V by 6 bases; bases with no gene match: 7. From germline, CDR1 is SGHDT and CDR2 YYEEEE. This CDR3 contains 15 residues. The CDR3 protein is CASNFWTGNNSPLHF. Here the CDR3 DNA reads TGTGCCAGCAACTTTTGGACAGGGAATAATTCACCCCTCCACTTT.

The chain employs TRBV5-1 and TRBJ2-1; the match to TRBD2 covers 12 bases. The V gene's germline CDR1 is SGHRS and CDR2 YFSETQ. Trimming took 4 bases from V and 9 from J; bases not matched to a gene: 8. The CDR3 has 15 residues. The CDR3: CASSPSSGGAVEQFF. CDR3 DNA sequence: TGCGCCAGCAGCCCCTCTAGCGGGGGGGCGGTTGAGCAGTTCTTC.

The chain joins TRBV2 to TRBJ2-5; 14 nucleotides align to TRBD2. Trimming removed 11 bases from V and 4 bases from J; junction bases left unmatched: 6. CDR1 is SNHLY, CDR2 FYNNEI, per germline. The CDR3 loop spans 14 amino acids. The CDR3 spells CAWGLAGVGETQYF. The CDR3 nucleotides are TGTGCCTGGGGACTAGCGGGGGTGGGAGAGACCCAGTACTTC.

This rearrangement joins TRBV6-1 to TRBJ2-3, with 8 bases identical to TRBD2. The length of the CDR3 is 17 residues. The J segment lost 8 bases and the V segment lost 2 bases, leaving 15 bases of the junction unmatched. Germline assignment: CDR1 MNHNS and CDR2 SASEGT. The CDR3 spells CASSERGSGDLGGTQYF. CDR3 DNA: TGTGCCAGCAGTGAAAGAGGTAGCGGGGACCTCGGGGGTACGCAGTATTTT.

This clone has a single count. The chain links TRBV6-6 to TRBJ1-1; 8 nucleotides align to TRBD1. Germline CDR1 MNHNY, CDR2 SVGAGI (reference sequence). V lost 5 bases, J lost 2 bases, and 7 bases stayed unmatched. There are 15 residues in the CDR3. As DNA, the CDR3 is TGTGCCAGCAGTACTACAGGGGGGGATAACACTGAAGCTTTCTTT. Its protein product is CASSTTGGDNTEAFF.

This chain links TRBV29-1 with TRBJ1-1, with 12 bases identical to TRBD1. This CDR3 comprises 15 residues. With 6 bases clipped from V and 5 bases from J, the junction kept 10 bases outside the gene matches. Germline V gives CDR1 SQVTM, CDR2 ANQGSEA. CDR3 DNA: TGCAGCGTGACCGGGACAGGGGGCGCGGGAACTGAAGCTTTCTTT. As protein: CSVTGTGGAGTEAFF.

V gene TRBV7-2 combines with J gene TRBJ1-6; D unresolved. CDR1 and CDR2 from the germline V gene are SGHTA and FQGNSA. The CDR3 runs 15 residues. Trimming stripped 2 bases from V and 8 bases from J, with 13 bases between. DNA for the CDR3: TGTGCCAGCAGCTTATGGGCCCTCGGGGATTCACCCCTCCACTTT. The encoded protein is CASSLWALGDSPLHF.

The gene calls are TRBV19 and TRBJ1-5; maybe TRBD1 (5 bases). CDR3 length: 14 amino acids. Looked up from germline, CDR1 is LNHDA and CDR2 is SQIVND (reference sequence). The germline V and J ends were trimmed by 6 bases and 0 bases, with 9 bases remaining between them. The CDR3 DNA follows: TGTGCCAGTAGGGAACAGGATAGCAATCAGCCCCAGCATTTT. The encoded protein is CASREQDSNQPQHF. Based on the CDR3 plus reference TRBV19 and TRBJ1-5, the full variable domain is DGGITQSPKYLFRKEGQNVTLSCEQNLNHDAMYWYRQDPGQGLRLIYYSQIVNDFQKGDIAEGYSVSREKKESFPLTVTSAQKNPTAFYLCASREQDSNQPQHFGDGTRLSIL.